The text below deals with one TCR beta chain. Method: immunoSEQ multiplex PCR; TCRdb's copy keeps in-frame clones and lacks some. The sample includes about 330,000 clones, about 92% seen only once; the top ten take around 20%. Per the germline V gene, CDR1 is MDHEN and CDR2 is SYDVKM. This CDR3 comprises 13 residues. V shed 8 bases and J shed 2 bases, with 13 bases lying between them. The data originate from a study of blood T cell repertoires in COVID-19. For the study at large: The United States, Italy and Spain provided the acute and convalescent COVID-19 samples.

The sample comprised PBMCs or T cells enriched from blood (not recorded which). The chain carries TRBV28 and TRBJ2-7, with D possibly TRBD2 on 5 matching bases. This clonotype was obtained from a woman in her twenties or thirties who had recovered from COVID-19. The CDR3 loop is CASGRTEAYEQYF. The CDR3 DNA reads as TGTGCCAGCGGCAGGACGGAGGCCTACGAGCAGTACTTC. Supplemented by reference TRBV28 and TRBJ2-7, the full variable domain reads DVKVTQSSRYLVKRTGEKVFLECVQDMDHENMFWYRQDPGLGLRLIYFSYDVKMKEKGDIPEGYSVSREKKERFSLILESASTNQTSMYLCASGRTEAYEQYFGPGTRLTVT.